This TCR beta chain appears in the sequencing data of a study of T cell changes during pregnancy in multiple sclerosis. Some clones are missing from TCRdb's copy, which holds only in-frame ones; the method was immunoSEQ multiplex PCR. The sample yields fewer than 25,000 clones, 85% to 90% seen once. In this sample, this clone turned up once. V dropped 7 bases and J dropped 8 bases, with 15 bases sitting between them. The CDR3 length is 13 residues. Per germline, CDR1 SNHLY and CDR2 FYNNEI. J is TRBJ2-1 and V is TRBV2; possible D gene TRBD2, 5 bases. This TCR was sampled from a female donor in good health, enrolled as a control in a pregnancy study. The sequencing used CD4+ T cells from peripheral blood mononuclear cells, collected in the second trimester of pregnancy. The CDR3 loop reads CASMRTERDEQFF. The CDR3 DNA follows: TGTGCCAGCATGAGGACGGAGAGGGATGAGCAGTTCTTC.